This record covers a single T cell receptor beta chain. The CDR3 is 18 amino acids. These data come from a study of monozygotic twins with inflammatory bowel disease. TCRdb reprocessed the 5' RACE reads; each CDR3 protein has one entry and no DNA is given. The repertoire table contains some 300,000 distinct CDR3 sequences. This chain links TRBV12-3 or TRBV12-4 with TRBJ2-3; TCRdb's assignment of TRBD2 cannot be checked, as there is no DNA. Material for sequencing was blood. The receptor comes from a human donor with ulcerative colitis or Crohn's disease, or a healthy co-twin of an affected twin (not recorded which). Here the CDR3 reads CASSFLAGGRRGTDTQYF.